This TCR beta chain came from a study of shared clonotypes between healthy human individuals. Study-level background: Each donor's CD4 naive and CD4 memory cells filled three plates apiece, CD8 naive two, and CD8 memory one.

Assay execution took place at the deep level. Under the authors' procedure: Junction-only sequences without quality scores came from ImmunoSEQ, so filtering differed. Only in-frame clones appear in the TCRdb table, and some are missing; sequencing was by immunoSEQ multiplex PCR. The DNA was the basis for D and trimming; V, J and clone size are from that table. The data contain more than 1,200,000 clones, approximately 98.5% of them seen just once; the ten biggest clones take up roughly 0.36%. Note on this clone: Its specificity is unknown.

The CDR3 totals 15 residues. Germline CDR1 is SEHNR and CDR2 is FQNEAQ (reference sequence). V shed 4 bases, J shed 6 bases, and the junction held 5 bases outside the gene matches. General study results and limits: Blood was the sole source, and tissue repertoires probably differ.

Source material: naive CD4+ T cells sorted from blood. Indicated subset: CD45RA+ positively selected. The chain links TRBV7-9 to TRBJ2-1, with 11 bases lining up with TRBD2. This TCR was sampled from a young man in good health. CDR3 nucleotides: TGTGCCAGCAGCTCCGTAGCGGGAGGGCGCAATGAGCAGTTCTTC. Protein: CASSSVAGGRNEQFF.